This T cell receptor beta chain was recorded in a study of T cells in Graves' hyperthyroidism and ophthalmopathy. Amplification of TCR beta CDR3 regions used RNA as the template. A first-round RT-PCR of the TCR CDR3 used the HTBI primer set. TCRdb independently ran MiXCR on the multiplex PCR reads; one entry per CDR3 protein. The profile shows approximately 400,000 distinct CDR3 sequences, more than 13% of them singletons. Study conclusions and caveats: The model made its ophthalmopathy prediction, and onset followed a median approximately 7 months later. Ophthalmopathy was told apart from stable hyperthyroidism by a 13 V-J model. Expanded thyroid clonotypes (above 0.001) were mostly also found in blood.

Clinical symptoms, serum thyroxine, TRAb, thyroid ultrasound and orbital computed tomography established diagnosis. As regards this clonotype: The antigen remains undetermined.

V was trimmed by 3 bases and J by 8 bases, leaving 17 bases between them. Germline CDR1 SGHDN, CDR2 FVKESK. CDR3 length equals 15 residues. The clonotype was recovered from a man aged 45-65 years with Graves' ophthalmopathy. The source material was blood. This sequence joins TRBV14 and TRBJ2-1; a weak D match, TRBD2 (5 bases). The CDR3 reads CASSHWAGGPHEQFF. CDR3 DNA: TGTGCCAGCAGCCATTGGGCGGGTGGACCCCATGAGCAGTTCTTC.